Reported below is one T cell receptor beta chain. The data were produced by immunoSEQ multiplex PCR, yet TCRdb's version contains in-frame clones alone and is incomplete. The sample yields 400,000 or so clones, approximately 87% seen once. The sample belongs to a study of blood T cell repertoires in COVID-19. CDR1 is SGHKS and CDR2 is YYEKEE in the germline V gene (reference sequence). CDR3 size: 18 residues. V gave up 0 bases and J gave up 0 bases; unmatched junction bases: 7. This clonotype was sampled from a man in his forties in a cohort exposed to, infected with or recovered from COVID-19 (not recorded which). The chain links TRBV5-5 to TRBJ2-3; 10 positions match TRBD2. Sequencing used PBMCs or T cells enriched from blood (not recorded which). CDR3 in amino acids: CASSLESSGRVSTDTQYF. DNA for the CDR3: TGTGCCAGCAGCTTGGAGTCTAGCGGGAGAGTTAGCACAGATACGCAGTATTTT.